One TCR beta chain is described in this entry. TCRdb's copy holds only in-frame clones and misses some; the assay was immunoSEQ multiplex PCR. The sample has some 2,500 clones, roughly 70% seen once. V gave up 3 bases and J gave up 6 bases; unmatched junction bases: 8. Per germline, CDR1 SGHNT and CDR2 YENEEA. The CDR3 has 16 amino acids. This entry is derived from a study of primary melanoma T cells and metastatic recurrence. Study background: These T2 to T4 primary melanomas had thickness greater than 1 mm.

Sequencing used melanoma tumor tissue. This sequence joins TRBV11-3 and TRBJ2-2, with 9 bases lining up with TRBD1. This sequence was found in a human donor with melanoma. The DNA for the CDR3 is TGTGCCAGCAGCTTGGTGGGACAGGGAGATGCCGGGGAGCTGTTTTTT. The encoded protein is CASSLVGQGDAGELFF.